This T cell receptor (beta chain) was profiled in a study of blood T cell repertoires in COVID-19. Study overall: Donors in the United States, Italy and Spain gave samples during acute or convalescent COVID-19. PBMCs, B-cell-depleted T cells, or T cells were the source of the cDNA or gDNA that made up the material.

This CDR3 region has 14 residues. CDR1 is SNHLY, CDR2 FYNNEI, per germline. The V and J ends lost 3 bases and 1 base respectively, with 9 bases between them. Original processing notes: For nucleated cells, counts were estimated from reference gene primer amplification. Clones were sequenced by immunoSEQ multiplex PCR, and TCRdb holds only the in-frame ones, with some missing. That table supplies the V and J calls and clone size; D and trimming were determined from the DNA. The sample lists over 130,000 clones, approximately 83% occurring once. Sequencing was performed on peripheral blood. This sequence originates from a woman in her fifties or sixties with acute or convalescent COVID-19. The rearrangement uses TRBV2 and TRBJ1-1; D unclear. The CDR3 loop is CASSERAQNTEAFF. CDR3 nucleotides: TGTGCCAGCAGTGAGCGGGCCCAGAACACTGAAGCTTTCTTT.